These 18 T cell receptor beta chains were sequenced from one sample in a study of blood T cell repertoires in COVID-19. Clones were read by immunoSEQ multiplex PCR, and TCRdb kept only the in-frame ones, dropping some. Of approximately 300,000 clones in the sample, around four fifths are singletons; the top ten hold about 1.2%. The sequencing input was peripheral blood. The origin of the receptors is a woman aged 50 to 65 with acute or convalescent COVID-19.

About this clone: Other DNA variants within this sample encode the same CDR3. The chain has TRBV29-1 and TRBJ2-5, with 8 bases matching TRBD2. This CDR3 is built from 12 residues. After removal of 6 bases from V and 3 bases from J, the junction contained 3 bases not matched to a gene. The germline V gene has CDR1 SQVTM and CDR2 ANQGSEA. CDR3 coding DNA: TGCAGCGTCACCGGGGGGGAAGAGACCCAGTACTTC. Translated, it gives CSVTGGEETQYF.

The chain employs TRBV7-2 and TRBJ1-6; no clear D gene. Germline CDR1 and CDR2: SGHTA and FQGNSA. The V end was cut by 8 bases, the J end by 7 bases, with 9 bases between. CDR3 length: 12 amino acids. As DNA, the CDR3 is TGTGCCAGCGGAGCAAGGAATTCACCCCTCCACTTT. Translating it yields CASGARNSPLHF. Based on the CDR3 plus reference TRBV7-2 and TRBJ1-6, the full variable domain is GAGVSQSPSNKVTEKGKDVELRCDPISGHTALYWYRQSLGQGLEFLIYFQGNSAPDKSGLPSDRFSAERTGGSVSTLTIQRTQQEDSAVYLCASGARNSPLHFGNGTRLTVT.

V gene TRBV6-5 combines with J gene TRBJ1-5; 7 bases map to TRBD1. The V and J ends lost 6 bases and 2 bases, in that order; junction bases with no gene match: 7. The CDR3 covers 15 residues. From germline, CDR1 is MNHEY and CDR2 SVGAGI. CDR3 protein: CASRLNQGGNQPQHF. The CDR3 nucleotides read TGTGCCAGCAGACTAAACCAGGGGGGCAATCAGCCCCAGCATTTT.

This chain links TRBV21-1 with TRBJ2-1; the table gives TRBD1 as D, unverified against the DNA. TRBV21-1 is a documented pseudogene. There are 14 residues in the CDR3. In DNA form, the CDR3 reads TGTGCCAGCAGCAAAGGGCAGGCATACAATGAGCAGTTCTTC. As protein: CASSKGQAYNEQFF.

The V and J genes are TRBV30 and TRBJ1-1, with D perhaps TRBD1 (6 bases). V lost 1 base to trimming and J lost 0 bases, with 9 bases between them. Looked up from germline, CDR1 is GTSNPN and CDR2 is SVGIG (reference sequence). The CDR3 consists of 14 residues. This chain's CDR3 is CAWSGGQMNTEAFF. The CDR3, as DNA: TGTGCCTGGAGTGGGGGGCAGATGAACACTGAAGCTTTCTTT.

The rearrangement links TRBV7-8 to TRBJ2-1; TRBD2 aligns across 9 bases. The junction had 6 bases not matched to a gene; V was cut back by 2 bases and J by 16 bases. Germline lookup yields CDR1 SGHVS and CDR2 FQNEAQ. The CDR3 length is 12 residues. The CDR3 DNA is TGTGCCAGCAGCTTAATAGCGGGGGCCGGTTTCTTC. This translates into CASSLIAGAGFF.

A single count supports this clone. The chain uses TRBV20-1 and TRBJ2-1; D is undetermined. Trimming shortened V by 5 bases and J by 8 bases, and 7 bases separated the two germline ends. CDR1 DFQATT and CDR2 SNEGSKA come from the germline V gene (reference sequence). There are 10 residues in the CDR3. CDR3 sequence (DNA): TGCAGTGCTTCAGACTATGAGCAGTTCTTC. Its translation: CSASDYEQFF.

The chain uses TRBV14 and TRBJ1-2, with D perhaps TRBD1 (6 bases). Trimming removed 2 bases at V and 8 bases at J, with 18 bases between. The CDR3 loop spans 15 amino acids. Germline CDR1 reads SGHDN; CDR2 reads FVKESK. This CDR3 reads CASSQFLTGSDGYTF. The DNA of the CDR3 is TGTGCCAGCAGCCAATTCCTTACAGGGTCCGACGGCTACACCTTC.

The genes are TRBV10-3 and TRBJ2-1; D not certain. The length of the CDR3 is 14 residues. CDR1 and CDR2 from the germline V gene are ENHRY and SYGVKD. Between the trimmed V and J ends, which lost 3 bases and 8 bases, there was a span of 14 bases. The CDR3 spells CAISEYSFEDEQFF. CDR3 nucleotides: TGTGCCATCAGTGAATATAGCTTTGAGGATGAGCAGTTCTTC.

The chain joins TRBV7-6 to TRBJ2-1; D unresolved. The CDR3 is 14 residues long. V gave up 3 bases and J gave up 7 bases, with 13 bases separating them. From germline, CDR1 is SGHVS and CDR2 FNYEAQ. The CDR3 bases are TGTGCCAGCAGCTTCGGAAGAGGATTAAATGAGCAGTTCTTC. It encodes CASSFGRGLNEQFF.

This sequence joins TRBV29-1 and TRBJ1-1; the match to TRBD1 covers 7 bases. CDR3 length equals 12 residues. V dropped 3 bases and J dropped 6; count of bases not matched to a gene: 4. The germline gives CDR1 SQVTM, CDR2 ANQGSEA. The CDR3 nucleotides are TGCAGCGTTGAGCCGACAGGGTCTGAAGCTTTCTTT. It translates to CSVEPTGSEAFF. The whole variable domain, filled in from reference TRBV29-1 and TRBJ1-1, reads SAVISQKPSRDICQRGTSLTIQCQVDSQVTMMFWYRQQPGQSLTLIATANQGSEATYESGFVIDKFPISRPNLTFSTLTVSNMSPEDSSIYLCSVEPTGSEAFFGQGTRLTVV.

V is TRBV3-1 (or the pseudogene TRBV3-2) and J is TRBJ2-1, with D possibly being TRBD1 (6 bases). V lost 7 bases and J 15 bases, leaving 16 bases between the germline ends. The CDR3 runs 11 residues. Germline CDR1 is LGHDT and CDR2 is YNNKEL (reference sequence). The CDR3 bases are TGTGCCAGCAACAAAGGGGGTATATGGTTCTTC. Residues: CASNKGGIWFF.

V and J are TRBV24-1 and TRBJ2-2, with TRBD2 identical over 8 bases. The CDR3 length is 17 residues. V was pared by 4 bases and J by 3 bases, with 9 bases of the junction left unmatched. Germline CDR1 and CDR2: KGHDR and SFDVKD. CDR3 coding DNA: TGTGCCACCAGTGACGGGCGGGGGGCCCCCGACACCGGGGAGCTGTTTTTT. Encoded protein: CATSDGRGAPDTGELFF.

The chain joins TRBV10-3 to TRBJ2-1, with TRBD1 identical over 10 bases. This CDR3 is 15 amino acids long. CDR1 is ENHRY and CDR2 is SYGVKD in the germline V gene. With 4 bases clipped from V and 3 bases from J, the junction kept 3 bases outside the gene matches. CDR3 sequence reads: CAISVGQGIYNEQFF. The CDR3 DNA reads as TGTGCCATCAGTGTGGGACAGGGGATCTACAATGAGCAGTTCTTC.

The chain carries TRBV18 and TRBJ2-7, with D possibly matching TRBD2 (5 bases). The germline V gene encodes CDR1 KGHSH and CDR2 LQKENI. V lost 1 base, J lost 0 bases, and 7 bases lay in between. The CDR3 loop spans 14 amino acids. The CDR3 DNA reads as TGTGCCAGCTCACCACGGGAGAACTCCTACGAGCAGTACTTC. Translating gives CASSPRENSYEQYF.

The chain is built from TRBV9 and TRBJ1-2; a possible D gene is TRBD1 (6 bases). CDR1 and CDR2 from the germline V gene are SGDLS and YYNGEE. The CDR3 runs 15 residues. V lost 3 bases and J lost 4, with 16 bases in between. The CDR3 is CASSADSRGGYGYTF. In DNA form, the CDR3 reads TGTGCCAGCAGCGCTGATTCCAGGGGTGGCTATGGCTACACCTTC.

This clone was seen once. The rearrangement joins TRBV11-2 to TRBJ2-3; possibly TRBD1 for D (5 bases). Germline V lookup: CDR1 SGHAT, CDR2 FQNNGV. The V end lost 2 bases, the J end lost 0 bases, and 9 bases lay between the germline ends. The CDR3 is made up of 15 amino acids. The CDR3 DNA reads TGTGCCAGCAGCTTAATTCCAGGGAGCACAGATACGCAGTATTTT. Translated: CASSLIPGSTDTQYF.

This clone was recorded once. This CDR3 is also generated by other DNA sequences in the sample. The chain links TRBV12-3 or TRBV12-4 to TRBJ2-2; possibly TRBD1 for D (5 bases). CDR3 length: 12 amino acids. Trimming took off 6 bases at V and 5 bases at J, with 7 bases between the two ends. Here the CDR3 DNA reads TGTGCCAGCAGCCAGGGTACCGGGGAGCTGTTTTTT. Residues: CASSQGTGELFF.